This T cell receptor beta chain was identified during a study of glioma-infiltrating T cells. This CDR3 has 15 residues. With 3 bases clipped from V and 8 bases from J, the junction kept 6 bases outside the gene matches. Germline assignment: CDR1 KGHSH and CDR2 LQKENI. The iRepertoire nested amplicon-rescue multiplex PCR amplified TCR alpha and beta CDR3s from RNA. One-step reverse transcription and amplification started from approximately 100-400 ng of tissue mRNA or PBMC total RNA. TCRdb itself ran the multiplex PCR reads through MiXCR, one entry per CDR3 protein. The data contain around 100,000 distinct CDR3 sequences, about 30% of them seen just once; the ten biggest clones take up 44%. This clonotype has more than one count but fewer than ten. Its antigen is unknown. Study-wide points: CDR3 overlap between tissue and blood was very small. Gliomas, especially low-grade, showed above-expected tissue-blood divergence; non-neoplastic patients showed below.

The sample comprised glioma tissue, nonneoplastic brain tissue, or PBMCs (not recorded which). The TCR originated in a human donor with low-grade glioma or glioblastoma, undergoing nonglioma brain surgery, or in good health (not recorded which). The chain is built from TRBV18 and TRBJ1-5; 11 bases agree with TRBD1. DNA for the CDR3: TGTGCCAGCTCACCGACTGGGACAGGGGGAAAGCCCCAGCATTTT. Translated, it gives CASSPTGTGGKPQHF.